The TCR beta chain described here comes from a study of monozygotic twins with inflammatory bowel disease. The germline gives CDR1 ENHRY, CDR2 SYGVKD. This CDR3 contains 16 residues. After re-calling the 5' RACE reads, TCRdb lists one entry per CDR3 protein, DNA absent. The sample totals over 350,000 distinct CDR3 sequences. The origin of this receptor is a human donor with ulcerative colitis or Crohn's disease, or a healthy co-twin of an affected twin (not recorded which). Sample: blood. The chain uses TRBV10-3 and TRBJ1-5; there is no DNA to check the TCRdb D call of TRBD1. CDR3 in amino acids: CAISDPDRHSNQPQHF.